Listed below are T cell receptor beta chains from one sample, sequenced in a study of blood T cells in healthy people across ages. Using its own MiXCR run on the 5' RACE reads, TCRdb lists one record per CDR3 protein. The sample has about 580,000 distinct CDR3 sequences; roughly 43% are singletons. The material sequenced was blood. These receptors all stem from a man at least 80 years old in good health. The CDR3 runs from the conserved cysteine through the conserved F or W. Each record gives: clone size, J gene, D gene, V gene, CDR3 DNA, CDR3 protein. A D gene is named only where the DNA matches it firmly. A clone size is listed for some rows: how often the clone was seen (once, few, many), or a class if it is expanded.

size: few
J: TRBJ2-3
D: TRBD2
V: TRBV29-1
DNA: TGCAGCGTTCAAGCGGGGCGGGGGGAGCCGGATACGCAGTATTTT
CDR3: CSVQAGRGEPDTQYF

size: -
J: TRBJ2-7
D: -
V: TRBV20-1
DNA: TGCAGTGCTAGGGAGATATTCCCTCCCTACGAGCAGTACTTC
CDR3: CSAREIFPPYEQYF

size: few
J: TRBJ1-4
D: -
V: TRBV5-1
DNA: TGCGCCAGCAGCTCCGACCCGCAGGGGAGTAATGAAAAACTGTTTTTT
CDR3: CASSSDPQGSNEKLFF

size: -
J: TRBJ2-3
D: TRBD2
V: TRBV20-1
DNA: TGCAGTGCTAGAGGGACTAGCGTTTCATCCCCGCGCACAGATACGCAGTATTTT
CDR3: CSARGTSVSSPRTDTQYF

size: few
J: TRBJ1-5
D: -
V: TRBV28
DNA: TGTGCCAGCAGTTCTCGGGGGGCGGGATATCAGCCCCAGCATTTT
CDR3: CASSSRGAGYQPQHF

size: few
J: TRBJ2-7
D: TRBD2
V: TRBV27
DNA: TGTGCCAGCAGCTCGACGGGGCTAGCGGGGAACTACGAGCAGTACTTC
CDR3: CASSSTGLAGNYEQYF

size: -
J: TRBJ1-4
D: -
V: TRBV20-1
DNA: TGCAGTGCTAGAGATGGGGGCAGGGTTCATGAAAAACTGTTTTTT
CDR3: CSARDGGRVHEKLFF

size: few
J: TRBJ1-2
D: -
V: TRBV5-1
DNA: TGCGCCAGTGCCACCGGACAGAACTATGGCTACACCTTC
CDR3: CASATGQNYGYTF

size: -
J: TRBJ2-5
D: -
V: TRBV28
DNA: TGTGCCAGCAGTGTTCGGACCAGAGAGACCCAGTACTTC
CDR3: CASSVRTRETQYF

size: few
J: TRBJ2-1
D: -
V: TRBV12-3/TRBV12-4
DNA: TGTGCCAGCACCAACCCTTGGACGGGGAGCAATGAGCAGTTCTTC
CDR3: CASTNPWTGSNEQFF

size: -
J: TRBJ1-2
D: TRBD1
V: TRBV4-2
DNA: TGTGCCAGCAGCCCGAGACAGGGGGAGAGCTATGGCTACACCTTC
CDR3: CASSPRQGESYGYTF

size: few
J: TRBJ2-3
D: TRBD2
V: TRBV10-3
DNA: TGTGCCACGACCGGGACTAGCGGAGTGGGCACAGATACGCAGTATTTT
CDR3: CATTGTSGVGTDTQYF

size: once
J: TRBJ2-3
D: -
V: TRBV4-3
DNA: TGCGCCTGCAGCCAAGAGGTTAGCACAGATACGCAGTATTTT
CDR3: CACSQEVSTDTQYF

size: -
J: TRBJ2-7
D: -
V: TRBV11-2
DNA: TGTGCCAGCAGCTTAGATATAGGGTTCCCCTACGAGCAGTACTTC
CDR3: CASSLDIGFPYEQYF

size: few
J: TRBJ1-1
D: -
V: TRBV6-5
DNA: TGTGCCAGCAGTTCCAGGCCCGCCCATGTGGACACTGAAGCTTTCTTT
CDR3: CASSSRPAHVDTEAFF

size: few
J: TRBJ1-1
D: TRBD1
V: TRBV12-3/TRBV12-4
DNA: TGTGCCAGCAGTTTATTCCCCGCTTGGGGACAGGAAAATTTTGAAGCTTTCTTT
CDR3: CASSLFPAWGQENFEAFF

size: -
J: TRBJ2-5
D: -
V: TRBV5-6
DNA: TGTGCCAGCAGTACGACTAGGGGAAAGACCCAGTACTTC
CDR3: CASSTTRGKTQYF

size: few
J: TRBJ2-3
D: TRBD2
V: TRBV20-1
DNA: TGCAGTGCTGTCCTAAGGACTAGCCGACGCACAGATACGCAGTATTTT
CDR3: CSAVLRTSRRTDTQYF

size: -
J: TRBJ2-3
D: TRBD2
V: TRBV20-1
DNA: TGCAGTGCTAGAGATCTGGCGGGGGGGCCAGATACGCAGTATTTT
CDR3: CSARDLAGGPDTQYF

size: once
J: TRBJ1-1
D: -
V: TRBV29-1
DNA: TGCAGCAGTCAGGGCACTGAAGCTTTCTTT
CDR3: CSSQGTEAFF

size: few
J: TRBJ2-5
D: TRBD2
V: TRBV7-9
DNA: TGTGCCAGCAGCATAGGGAGCGGGAGATGGGAAGAGACCCAGTACTTC
CDR3: CASSIGSGRWEETQYF

size: -
J: TRBJ2-5
D: TRBD2
V: TRBV7-2
DNA: TGTGCCGGCAGCTTAGGCCCGTTGTCTAGCGGGATGGGCGGAGAGACCCAGTACTTC
CDR3: CAGSLGPLSSGMGGETQYF

size: -
J: TRBJ1-2
D: -
V: TRBV6-5
DNA: TGTGCCAGCAGTCCCAGAGGGCAGCCTTCTAACTATGGCTGCACCTTC
CDR3: CASSPRGQPSNYGCTF

size: -
J: TRBJ2-1
D: -
V: TRBV12-3/TRBV12-4
DNA: TGTGCCAGCAGAACGTCTCCCAACAATGAGCAGTTCTTC
CDR3: CASRTSPNNEQFF

size: many
J: TRBJ2-7
D: -
V: TRBV6-5
DNA: TGTGCCAGCAGTTACTCTTTCGCCGCTAGCTCCTACGAGCAGTACTTC
CDR3: CASSYSFAASSYEQYF

size: -
J: TRBJ2-5
D: -
V: TRBV4-1
DNA: TGCGCCAGCAGCCAAGCAAACAGAAGAGAGACCCAGTACTTC
CDR3: CASSQANRRETQYF

size: -
J: TRBJ2-1
D: -
V: TRBV20-1
DNA: TGCAGTGCTAGAGAGAAACAGGGTTTTTACAATGAGCAGTTCTTC
CDR3: CSAREKQGFYNEQFF

size: -
J: TRBJ2-1
D: -
V: TRBV7-2
DNA: TGTGCCAGCAGCTTAGGCCCTGCGTCGTTCTTC
CDR3: CASSLGPASFF

size: -
J: TRBJ2-2
D: -
V: TRBV4-1
DNA: TGCGCCAGCAGCCAGGCCTACGGGGAGCTGTTTTTT
CDR3: CASSQAYGELFF

size: -
J: TRBJ1-6
D: -
V: TRBV7-2
DNA: TGTGCCAGCAGCTTGGGCAGGGGATATTCACCCCTCCACTTT
CDR3: CASSLGRGYSPLHF

size: many
J: TRBJ1-5
D: -
V: TRBV6-5
DNA: TGTGCCAGCAGGCCCTCACAGGGACCTAGCAATCAGCCCCAGCATTTT
CDR3: CASRPSQGPSNQPQHF

size: once
J: TRBJ1-1
D: TRBD1
V: TRBV20-1
DNA: TGCAGTGCTAGGGAGGGGGCAAGGAGGGACACTGAAGCTTTCTTT
CDR3: CSAREGARRDTEAFF

size: -
J: TRBJ1-1
D: -
V: TRBV7-9
DNA: TGTGCCAGCAGCGTTTTAGGGTCAGACACTGAAGCTTTCTTT
CDR3: CASSVLGSDTEAFF

size: -
J: TRBJ2-5
D: TRBD2
V: TRBV9
DNA: TGTGCCAGCAGCGGACTAGCGGGGGGGCCAAATTCGGAGACCCAGTACTTC
CDR3: CASSGLAGGPNSETQYF

size: -
J: TRBJ1-2
D: TRBD1
V: TRBV4-3
DNA: TGCGCCAGCAGCCAGACAGGGCAGGACTATGGCTACACCTTC
CDR3: CASSQTGQDYGYTF

size: many
J: TRBJ2-7
D: -
V: TRBV7-9
DNA: TGTGCCAGCAGCTCGCAATACGAGCAGTACTTC
CDR3: CASSSQYEQYF

size: -
J: TRBJ2-3
D: TRBD1
V: TRBV20-1
DNA: TGCAGTGCTCAAAGAGGACAGGCCACAGATACGCAGTATTTT
CDR3: CSAQRGQATDTQYF